The source of this T cell receptor (beta chain) is a study of blood T cell repertoires in COVID-19. Germline V gene lookup returns CDR1 KGHDR and CDR2 SFDVKD. The V gene lost 6 bases and the J gene lost 4 bases, with 5 bases spanning the gap. CDR3 length: 12 residues. This table comes from immunoSEQ multiplex PCR, and its TCRdb copy is limited to in-frame clones, with some not included. The sample has about 480,000 clones, about 88% seen once. This clonotype was sampled from a young man with COVID-19, enrolled during active disease. This sequence joins TRBV24-1 and TRBJ2-2; no reliable D call. Material for sequencing was peripheral blood. DNA for the CDR3: TGTGCCACCAGTTCGGGCACCGGGGAGCTGTTTTTT. Encoded protein: CATSSGTGELFF.